A selection of T cell receptor beta chains follows, all from one sample in a study of OX40 agonist ivuxolimab in advanced cancers. The method was immunoSEQ multiplex PCR; TCRdb's version includes in-frame clones alone and lacks a portion of them. The sample consists of about 60,000 clones, around 81% of them appearing once. The sequenced sample was CD4+ or CD8+ T cells sorted from blood, obtained in a trial of the OX40 agonist ivuxolimab. The receptor set was obtained from an adult with an advanced solid tumor such as melanoma, head and neck, liver or kidney cancer. CDR3s include the opening cysteine and the closing phenylalanine or tryptophan. D genes are given only for firm matches. Expanded clones get a size class; other rows say once, few or many, or leave the size out.

DNA,CDR3,V,D,J,size
TGCGCCAGCAGTGAGGCATCCGCGGACAGATCCCGACCCTACGAGCAGTACTTC,CASSEASADRSRPYEQYF,TRBV10-1,.,TRBJ2-7,.
TGTGCCAGCTCACCAGGGTCTAGCGGGGGGAATGAGCAGTTCTTC,CASSPGSSGGNEQFF,TRBV18,TRBD2,TRBJ2-1,.
TGTGCCAGCAGCGTCGGGACAGGGGGCGCCCACGAGCAGTACTTC,CASSVGTGGAHEQYF,TRBV9,TRBD1,TRBJ2-7,.
TGTGCCAGCAGCTTAGATAACTTCTATGGCTACACCTTC,CASSLDNFYGYTF,TRBV7-8,.,TRBJ1-2,.
TGTGCCAGCAGCTTCGGCAGGGTGGACTATGGCTACACCTTC,CASSFGRVDYGYTF,TRBV7-2,.,TRBJ1-2,.
TGCGCCAGCAGCTTGGTTTCGTCCAGCCCGGGGATTTCACCCCTCCACTTT,CASSLVSSSPGISPLHF,TRBV5-1,.,TRBJ1-6,.
TGTGCCAGCAGCCCAGACCTTATTTACGGGACGGGTAACACTGAAGCTTTCTTT,CASSPDLIYGTGNTEAFF,TRBV5-4,.,TRBJ1-1,.
TGCGCCAGCAGCCCGAGGACAGTGAACACCGGGGAGCTGTTTTTT,CASSPRTVNTGELFF,TRBV5-1,.,TRBJ2-2,.
TGTGCCTGGAGTAACTTTGGGTCGAACACCGGGGAGCTGTTTTTT,CAWSNFGSNTGELFF,TRBV30,.,TRBJ2-2,many
TGTGCCACCAGCAGAGAAGTTAGCTCCTACGAGCAGTACTTC,CATSREVSSYEQYF,TRBV15,.,TRBJ2-7,.
TGCAGTGCGGAGGACACCTACGAGCAGTACTTC,CSAEDTYEQYF,TRBV20-1,.,TRBJ2-7,.
TGTGCCAGCACCCCGGGAGTTACGTTCTCACACAATGAGCAGTTCTTC,CASTPGVTFSHNEQFF,TRBV5-5,.,TRBJ2-1,once
TGTGCCAGCACCCGCTCCGGTAATAGGGAGACCCAGTACTTC,CASTRSGNRETQYF,TRBV7-9,.,TRBJ2-5,.
TGCGCCAGCAGTGTCCAGGGTTACGAGCAGTACTTC,CASSVQGYEQYF,TRBV10-2,.,TRBJ2-7,once
TGTGCCAGCTCACCAGGGACAGGCACGGCGGGTGAGCAGTTCTTC,CASSPGTGTAGEQFF,TRBV18,TRBD1,TRBJ2-1,few
TGTGCCATCAGTGAGCCTGAGAACACTGAAGCTTTCTTT,CAISEPENTEAFF,TRBV10-3,.,TRBJ1-1,once
TGTGCCAGCAGTGAAGGGTACCTAGATGAGCAGTTCTTC,CASSEGYLDEQFF,TRBV6-1,.,TRBJ2-1,.
TGTGCCAGCAGCTTAGCAGGGGGCGAGACAGATACGCAGTATTTT,CASSLAGGETDTQYF,TRBV7-9,TRBD1,TRBJ2-3,.
TGTGCCAGCAGCGTGGGGCCGTCCCTCCAAACTAACTATGGCTACACCTTC,CASSVGPSLQTNYGYTF,TRBV9,.,TRBJ1-2,.
TGCGCCAGCAGCGTTCATCCCACCGGGACAGGCGTGGAAGCTTTCTTT,CASSVHPTGTGVEAFF,TRBV5-1,TRBD1,TRBJ1-1,.
TGCGCCAGCAGAGGGGACTACGAGCAGTTCTTC,CASRGDYEQFF,TRBV10-2,TRBD2,TRBJ2-1,.
TGTGCCAGCACCCCGAAGGGGGAATTAATTGGGCGCTACACCTTC,CASTPKGELIGRYTF,TRBV27,.,TRBJ1-2,.
TGTGCCAGCAGCGTAGCCCAGGGCTATGGCTACACCTTC,CASSVAQGYGYTF,TRBV9,.,TRBJ1-2,.
TGTGCCATCAGTGAGCCGTACCTTGGACAGGGAGGCACTGAAGCTTTCTTT,CAISEPYLGQGGTEAFF,TRBV10-3,TRBD1,TRBJ1-1,.
TGTGCCACCTCAAGGGCACAGGGCGGTGAGACCCAGTACTTC,CATSRAQGGETQYF,TRBV19,.,TRBJ2-5,.
TGCGCCAGCAGCTCGTTCCTTGGGTTGAACACTGAAGCTTTCTTT,CASSSFLGLNTEAFF,TRBV5-1,.,TRBJ1-1,.
TGTGCCAGCAGCCATAGCGGGGGGGCGGGTGAGCAGTTCTTC,CASSHSGGAGEQFF,TRBV11-2,TRBD2,TRBJ2-1,few
TGTGCCAGTAGTATTAATAGACAGGCCTTTAACAATGAGCAGTTCTTC,CASSINRQAFNNEQFF,TRBV19,.,TRBJ2-1,few